This TCR beta chain was profiled in a study of graft-versus-host responses after intestinal transplantation. Study-level results: Within allografts, high graft-versus-host to host-versus-graft clonal ratios were seen among patients with graft-donor T cell macrochimerism.

A word on this clone: What it binds is unknown.

Repertoires were generated with immunoSEQ multiplex PCR, while TCRdb's copy carries only in-frame clones and drops some. This table has about 88,000 clones, around 93% appearing once. CDR1 DFQATT and CDR2 SNEGSKA come from the germline V gene (reference sequence). The CDR3 contains 11 residues. V lost 5 bases and J lost 7, with 11 bases in between. This TCR was recovered from a human donor who was the organ donor for an intestinal transplant. The sequences come from unstimulated CD4+ T cells sorted from spleen or lymph node cells, collected before transplant. J is TRBJ2-5 and V is TRBV20-1; D is possibly TRBD2 (5 bases). The CDR3 loop is CSAYRAGTQYF. The CDR3 nucleotides are TGCAGTGCTTACCGCGCGGGGACCCAGTACTTC.